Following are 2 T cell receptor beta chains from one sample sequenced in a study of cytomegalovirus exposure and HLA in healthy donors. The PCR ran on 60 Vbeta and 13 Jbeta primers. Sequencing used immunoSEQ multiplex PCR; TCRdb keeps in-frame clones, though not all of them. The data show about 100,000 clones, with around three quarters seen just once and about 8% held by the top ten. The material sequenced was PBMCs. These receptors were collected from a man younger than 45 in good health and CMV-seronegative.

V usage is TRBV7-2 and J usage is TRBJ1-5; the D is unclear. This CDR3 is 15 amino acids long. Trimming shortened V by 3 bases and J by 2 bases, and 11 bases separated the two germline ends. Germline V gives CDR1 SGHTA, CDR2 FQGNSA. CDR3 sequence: CASSLNPTGNQPQHF. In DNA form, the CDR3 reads TGTGCCAGCAGCTTGAACCCCACTGGCAATCAGCCCCAGCATTTT.

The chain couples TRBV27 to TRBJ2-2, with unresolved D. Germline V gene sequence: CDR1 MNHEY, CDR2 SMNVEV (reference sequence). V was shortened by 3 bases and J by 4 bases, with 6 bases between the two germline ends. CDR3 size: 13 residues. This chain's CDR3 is CASSFGATGELFF. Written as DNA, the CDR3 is TGTGCCAGCAGTTTCGGAGCCACCGGGGAGCTGTTTTTT.